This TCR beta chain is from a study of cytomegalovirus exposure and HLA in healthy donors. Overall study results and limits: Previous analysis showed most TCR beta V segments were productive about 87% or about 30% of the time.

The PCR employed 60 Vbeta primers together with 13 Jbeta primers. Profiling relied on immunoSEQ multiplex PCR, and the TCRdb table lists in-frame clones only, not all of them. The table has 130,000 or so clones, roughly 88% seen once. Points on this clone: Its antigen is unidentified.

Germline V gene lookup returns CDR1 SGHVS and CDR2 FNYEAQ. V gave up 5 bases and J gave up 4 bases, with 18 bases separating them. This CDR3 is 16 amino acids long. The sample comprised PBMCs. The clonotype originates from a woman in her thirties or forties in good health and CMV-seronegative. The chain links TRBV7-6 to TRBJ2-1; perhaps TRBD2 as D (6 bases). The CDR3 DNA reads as TGTGCCAGCAGCACGCAGACCGGGACTCCATACAATGAGCAGTTCTTC. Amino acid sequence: CASSTQTGTPYNEQFF. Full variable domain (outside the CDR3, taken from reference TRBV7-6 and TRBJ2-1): GAGVSQSPRYKVTKRGQDVALRCDPISGHVSLYWYRQALGQGPEFLTYFNYEAQQDKSGLPNDRFSAERPEGSISTLTIQRTEQRDSAMYRCASSTQTGTPYNEQFFGPGTRLTVL.